The TCR beta chain under discussion was sequenced for a study of blood T cell repertoires in COVID-19. Study as a whole: Whether acute or convalescent, the COVID-19 samples came from the United States, Italy and Spain.

The table came from immunoSEQ multiplex PCR; TCRdb's copy has only in-frame clones and leaves some out. The sample lists about 370,000 clones; approximately 92% were seen once. The CDR3 totals 13 residues. Germline CDR1 is LNHDA and CDR2 is SQIVND (reference sequence). J lost 5 bases, V lost 9 bases, and 8 bases had no gene match. Recruits, aged roughly 18 to 90 years, lived in 24 US areas. In assigning cohorts, the study relied on participant-reported clinical history. Cohort 3 recovered donors had two negative PCRs, clearance, or symptom resolution. The chain is built from TRBV19 and TRBJ1-1, with 8 bases identical to TRBD1. The sample comprised PBMCs or T cells enriched from blood (not recorded which). The source is a man aged 18 to 29 who had recovered from COVID-19. The CDR3 region has the DNA TGTGCCAGCAAGAGGACAGGGATGACTGAAGCTTTCTTT. This encodes CASKRTGMTEAFF. The complete variable domain, with remaining parts taken from reference TRBV19 and TRBJ1-1, reads DGGITQSPKYLFRKEGQNVTLSCEQNLNHDAMYWYRQDPGQGLRLIYYSQIVNDFQKGDIAEGYSVSREKKESFPLTVTSAQKNPTAFYLCASKRTGMTEAFFGQGTRLTVV.